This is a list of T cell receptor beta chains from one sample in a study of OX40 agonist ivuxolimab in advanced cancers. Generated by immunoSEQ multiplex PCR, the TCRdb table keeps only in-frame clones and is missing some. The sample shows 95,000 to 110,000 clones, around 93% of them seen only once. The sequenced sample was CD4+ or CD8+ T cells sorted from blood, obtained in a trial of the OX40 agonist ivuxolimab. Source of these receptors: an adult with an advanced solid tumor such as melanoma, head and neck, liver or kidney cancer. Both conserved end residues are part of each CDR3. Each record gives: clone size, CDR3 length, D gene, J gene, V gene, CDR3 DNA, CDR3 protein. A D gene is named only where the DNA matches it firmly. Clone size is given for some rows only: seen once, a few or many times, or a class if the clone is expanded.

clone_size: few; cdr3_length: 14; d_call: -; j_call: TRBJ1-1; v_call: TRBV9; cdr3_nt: TGTGCCAGCAGCCCCCTGACAGGGAACACTGAAGCTTTCTTT; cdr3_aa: CASSPLTGNTEAFF
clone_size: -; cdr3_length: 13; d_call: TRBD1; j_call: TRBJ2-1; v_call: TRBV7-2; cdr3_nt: TGTGCCAGCAGAACGACAGGGAACAATGAGCAGTTCTTC; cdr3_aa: CASRTTGNNEQFF
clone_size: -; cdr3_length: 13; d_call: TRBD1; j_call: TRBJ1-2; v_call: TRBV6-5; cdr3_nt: TGTGCCAGCAGTGGACGACAGGGGACTGGCTACACCTTC; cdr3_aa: CASSGRQGTGYTF
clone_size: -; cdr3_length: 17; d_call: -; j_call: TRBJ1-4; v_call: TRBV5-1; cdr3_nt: TGCGCCAGCAGCTTGGGCACTCGGGGAGTACTAGATGAAAAACTGTTTTTT; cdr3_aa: CASSLGTRGVLDEKLFF
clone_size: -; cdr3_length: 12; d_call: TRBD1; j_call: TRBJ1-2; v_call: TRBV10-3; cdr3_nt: TGTGCCATCAGTGACACAGGGGCCGGCTACACCTTC; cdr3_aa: CAISDTGAGYTF
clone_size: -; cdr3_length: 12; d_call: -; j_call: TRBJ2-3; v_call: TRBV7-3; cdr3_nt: TGTGCCAGCAGCTTAGGTAGCGGCCCTGAGTATTTT; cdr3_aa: CASSLGSGPEYF
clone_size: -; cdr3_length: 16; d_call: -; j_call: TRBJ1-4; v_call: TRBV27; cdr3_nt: TGTGCCAGCAGTCTAACCGGGTACGGAGTTAATGAAAAACTGTTTTTT; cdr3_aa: CASSLTGYGVNEKLFF
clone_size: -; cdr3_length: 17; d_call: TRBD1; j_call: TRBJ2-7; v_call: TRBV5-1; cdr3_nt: TGCGCCAGCAGCTTGGGGGTTGGAGGGACAGGGAGGAGCGAGCAGTACTTC; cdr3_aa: CASSLGVGGTGRSEQYF
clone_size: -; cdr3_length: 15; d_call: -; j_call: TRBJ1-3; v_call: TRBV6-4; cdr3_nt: TGTGCCAGCAGTACGACAGGCCTCTCTGGAAACACCATATATTTT; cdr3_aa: CASSTTGLSGNTIYF
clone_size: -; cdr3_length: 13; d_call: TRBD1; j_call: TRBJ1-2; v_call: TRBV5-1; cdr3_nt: TGCGCCAGCAGCCCCGGACAGGGATATGGCTACACCTTC; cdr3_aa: CASSPGQGYGYTF
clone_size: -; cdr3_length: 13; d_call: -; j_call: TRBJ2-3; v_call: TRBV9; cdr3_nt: TGTGCCAGCAGCGTCGCATCGCCAGATACGCAGTATTTT; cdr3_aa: CASSVASPDTQYF
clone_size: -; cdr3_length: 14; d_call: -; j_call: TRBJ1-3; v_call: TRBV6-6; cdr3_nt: TGTGCCAGCAGTTACGGCAGCTCTGGAAACACCATATATTTT; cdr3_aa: CASSYGSSGNTIYF
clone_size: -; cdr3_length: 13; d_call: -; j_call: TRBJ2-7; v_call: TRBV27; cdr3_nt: TGTGCCAGCAGTTCACGGGGAGGCCACGAGCAGTACTTC; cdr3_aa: CASSSRGGHEQYF
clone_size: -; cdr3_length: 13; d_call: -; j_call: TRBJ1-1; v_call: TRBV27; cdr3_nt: TGTGCCAGCAGTTTTTATGGGAACACTGAAGCTTTCTTT; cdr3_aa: CASSFYGNTEAFF
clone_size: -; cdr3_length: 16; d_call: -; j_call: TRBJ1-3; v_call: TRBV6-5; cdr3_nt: TGTGCCAGCAGTTACCAGGGGAGCTTCTCTGGAAACACCATATATTTT; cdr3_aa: CASSYQGSFSGNTIYF
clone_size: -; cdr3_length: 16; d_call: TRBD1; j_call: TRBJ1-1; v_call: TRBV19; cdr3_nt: TGTGCCAGTAGTACCCTCGGGACAGGGATGAACACTGAAGCTTTCTTT; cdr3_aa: CASSTLGTGMNTEAFF